These 20 T cell receptor beta chains came from one sample sequenced in a study of shared clonotypes between healthy human individuals. Sequencing used immunoSEQ multiplex PCR; TCRdb keeps in-frame clones, though not all of them. Of under 750,000 clones listed, 55% to 75% are singletons. Sequenced material: memory CD4+ T cells sorted from blood. Sample subset: CD45RA-negative fraction. The receptors were sampled from a woman aged 30 to 39 in good health.

The CDR3 protein is CASSQEVTGRGYTF. In nucleotides, the CDR3 is TGCGCCAGCAGCCAAGAGGTGACAGGGAGAGGCTACACCTTC. This chain connects TRBV4-3 to TRBJ1-2, with 7 positions matching TRBD1. The J segment lost 8 bases and the V segment lost 0 bases, leaving 6 bases of the junction unmatched. The CDR3 sequence is 14 residues long. Germline V lookup: CDR1 LGHNA, CDR2 YSLEER.

This clone was recorded many times. The CDR3 nucleotides are TGTGCCACCTCCCACCAGGATTATGAAAAACTGTTTTTT. As protein: CATSHQDYEKLFF. The V gene is TRBV15, the J gene TRBJ1-4; D remains unclear. The CDR3 has 13 residues. CDR1 LNHNV and CDR2 YYDKDF come from the germline V gene (reference sequence). Trimming took 8 bases from V and 6 from J, leaving 13 bases between them.

The chain recombines TRBV5-1 with TRBJ2-7; 15 nucleotides match TRBD2. V trimming: 4 bases; J trimming: 1 base; junction bases outside the gene matches: 9. The CDR3 length is 18 residues. The germline CDR1 and CDR2 sequences are SGHRS and YFSETQ. DNA for the CDR3: TGCGCCAGCAGCCTGGGGACTAGCGGGAGGTCTACATCCTACGAGCAGTACTTC. Its protein is CASSLGTSGRSTSYEQYF.

The V call is TRBV2, the J call TRBJ1-1, with D possibly matching TRBD1 (5 bases). The V end lost 3 bases, the J end lost 9 bases, and 11 bases lay between the germline ends. The CDR3 has 12 amino acids. The V gene's germline CDR1 is SNHLY and CDR2 FYNNEI. CDR3 sequence reads: CASSDEGSKAFF. Written as DNA, the CDR3 is TGTGCCAGCAGTGATGAGGGGTCTAAAGCTTTCTTT.

The V gene is TRBV5-1, the J gene TRBJ2-2; 8 positions match TRBD1. CDR3 length: 16 residues. Looked up from germline, CDR1 is SGHRS and CDR2 is YFSETQ. The V gene end was trimmed by 4 bases and the J gene end by 6 bases; junction bases not matched to a gene: 11. The CDR3 coding sequence is TGCGCCAGCAGCACTACCGGGACAGGTAACGCCGGGGAGCTGTTTTTT. Amino acid sequence: CASSTTGTGNAGELFF.

The CDR3 here is CASSPGTGGLEQYF. The CDR3 bases are TGTGCCAGCAGTCCCGGGACAGGGGGCCTCGAGCAGTACTTC. The chain is built from TRBV6-5 and TRBJ2-7; 12 bases line up with TRBD1. This CDR3 has 14 residues. The germline CDR1 and CDR2 sequences are MNHEY and SVGAGI. After removal of 5 bases from V and 6 bases from J, the junction contained 5 bases not matched to a gene.

The J gene is TRBJ2-7, the V gene TRBV28; D not resolved. With 4 bases removed from V and 0 bases from J, the gap between germline ends came to 7 bases. Germline V CDR1 and CDR2: MDHEN, SYDVKM. The CDR3 totals 13 residues. The CDR3 nucleotides are TGTGCCAGCAGTTGGGCCCCCTCCTACGAGCAGTACTTC. It codes for CASSWAPSYEQYF.

This clone has just a few counts. This sequence joins TRBV5-1 and TRBJ1-2; 7 positions match TRBD1. CDR1 is SGHRS, CDR2 YFSETQ, per germline. With V trimmed by 1 base and J by 9 bases, 6 bases remained unmatched. CDR3 length: 13 residues. CDR3 DNA sequence: TGCGCCAGCAGCTTGACAGGGGAATGGAGCTACACCTTC. Amino acids: CASSLTGEWSYTF.

The chain couples TRBV28 to TRBJ2-7, with 13 bases matching TRBD2. This CDR3 is built from 17 residues. CDR1 is MDHEN and CDR2 is SYDVKM in the germline V gene. J lost 8 bases, V lost 3 bases, and 13 bases had no gene match. DNA of the CDR3: TGTGCCAGCAGTTTCCAATCAAGGACTAGCGGGAGAAGAAAGCAGTACTTC. It yields the protein CASSFQSRTSGRRKQYF.

This clone was seen only once. The CDR3, as DNA: TGTGCCAGCAGCAGACTCCCGGGCACTAGCGGGGAGCTGTTTTTT. Translation gives CASSRLPGTSGELFF. The chain has TRBV5-4 and TRBJ2-2; TRBD2 is a possible D gene (5 bases). The V end lost 4 bases, the J end lost 7 bases, and 17 bases lay between the germline ends. Germline CDR1 SGHNT, CDR2 YYREEE (reference sequence). The CDR3 runs 15 residues.

The V call is TRBV4-2, the J call TRBJ1-5; 9 positions agree with TRBD1. CDR1 and CDR2 (germline): LGHNA, YNFKEQ. The CDR3 has 16 residues. The ends lost 3 bases at V and 5 bases at J; junction bases unmatched: 8. This CDR3 is CASSQMGTGNDQPQHF. The CDR3 coding sequence is TGTGCCAGCAGCCAGATGGGGACAGGGAACGATCAGCCCCAGCATTTT.

This clone showed up just once. CDR3 DNA: TGTGCCAGTACCGAAACTAGCGGCGGGGCTGACATTCAGTACTTC. This gives the protein CASTETSGGADIQYF. This chain links TRBV19 with TRBJ2-4; TRBD2 matches 8 bases. With 7 bases clipped from V and 8 bases from J, the junction kept 13 bases outside the gene matches. The germline V gene encodes CDR1 LNHDA and CDR2 SQIVND (reference sequence). This CDR3 comprises 15 residues.

The sample holds a few counts of this clone. V usage is TRBV27 and J usage is TRBJ2-7; TRBD2 matches 9 bases. This CDR3 has 14 residues. Unmatched junction bases numbered 9, after V lost 6 bases and J lost 6 bases. Germline-derived CDR1 and CDR2 are MNHEY and SMNVEV (reference sequence). The CDR3 spells CASRQAGGLVEQYF. CDR3 coding DNA: TGTGCCAGCAGACAAGCGGGAGGCCTGGTCGAGCAGTACTTC.

The genes are TRBV7-2 and TRBJ1-5, with TRBD1 identical over 7 bases. The CDR3 consists of 15 residues. V dropped 5 bases and J dropped 3; count of bases not matched to a gene: 7. Germline V lookup: CDR1 SGHTA, CDR2 FQGNSA. DNA for the CDR3: TGTGCCAGCAGCGGACGACAGGGCCTCAATCAGCCCCAGCATTTT. The encoded protein is CASSGRQGLNQPQHF.

This clone was seen just once. The chain links TRBV4-1 to TRBJ2-1; 8 bases line up with TRBD1. The CDR3 runs to 15 residues. Germline V gives CDR1 MGHRA, CDR2 YSYEKL. The trim removed 3 bases at V and 3 bases at J, leaving 4 bases unmatched. CDR3 residues: CASSQDRDLYNEQFF. As DNA, the CDR3 is TGCGCCAGCAGCCAGGACAGGGATCTCTACAATGAGCAGTTCTTC.

The V and J genes are TRBV5-6 and TRBJ1-2; D possibly corresponds to TRBD1 (5 bases). V shed 4 bases and J shed 2 bases, with 15 bases lying between them. The CDR3 totals 15 residues. From germline, CDR1 is SGHDT and CDR2 YYEEEE. In DNA, the CDR3 is TGTGCCAGCAGCCCAAGGGACGGCGGGAACTATGGCTACACCTTC. It translates to CASSPRDGGNYGYTF.

This sequence joins TRBV15 and TRBJ2-1; 7 bases fit TRBD2. Germline V CDR1 and CDR2: LNHNV, YYDKDF (reference sequence). The CDR3 runs to 16 residues. After removal of 8 bases from V and 0 bases from J, the junction contained 10 bases not matched to a gene. The DNA of the CDR3 is TGTGCCACCGGTTCTAGCGGACTCGACTCCTACAATGAGCAGTTCTTC. Protein product: CATGSSGLDSYNEQFF.

In this sample, this clone turned up once. V usage is TRBV4-1 and J usage is TRBJ2-5, with D hard to call. Trimming shortened V by 0 bases and J by 7 bases, and 12 bases separated the two germline ends. The CDR3 runs 14 residues. The germline gives CDR1 MGHRA, CDR2 YSYEKL. The CDR3 reads CASSQEGWAGTQYF. The CDR3 DNA follows: TGCGCCAGCAGCCAAGAGGGGTGGGCAGGGACCCAGTACTTC.

CDR3 amino acids: CASSLAMGRRGLNTEAFF. The CDR3 nucleotides are TGTGCCAGCAGCTTAGCGATGGGCAGGAGGGGGTTGAACACTGAAGCTTTCTTT. V and J are TRBV7-9 and TRBJ1-1, with a tentative D call TRBD1 (6 bases). The V and J ends lost 0 bases and 0 bases respectively, with 17 bases between them. Germline-derived CDR1 and CDR2 are SEHNR and FQNEAQ (reference sequence). There are 18 residues in the CDR3.

This clone was observed once. This sequence joins TRBV5-1 and TRBJ2-3, with 9 positions matching TRBD1. Germline assignment: CDR1 SGHRS and CDR2 YFSETQ. The junction had 6 bases not matched to a gene; V was cut back by 3 bases and J by 4 bases. The CDR3 is 15 residues long. As DNA, the CDR3 is TGCGCCAGCAGCTCGGGACAGGGTTCGTCAGATACGCAGTATTTT. Its protein product is CASSSGQGSSDTQYF.